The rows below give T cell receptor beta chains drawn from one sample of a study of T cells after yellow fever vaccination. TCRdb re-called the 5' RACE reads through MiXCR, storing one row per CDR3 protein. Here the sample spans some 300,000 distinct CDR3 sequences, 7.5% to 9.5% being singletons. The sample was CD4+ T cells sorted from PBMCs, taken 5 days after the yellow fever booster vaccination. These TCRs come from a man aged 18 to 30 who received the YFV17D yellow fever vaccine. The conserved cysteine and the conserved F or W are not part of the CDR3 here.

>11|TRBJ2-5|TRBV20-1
SAPGLGGETQY
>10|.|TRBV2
ASSELRDTQY
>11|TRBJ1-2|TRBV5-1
ASSFGRDYGYT
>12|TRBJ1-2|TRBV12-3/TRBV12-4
ASSSDRGGYGYT
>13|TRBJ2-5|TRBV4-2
ASSQAGAGQETQY
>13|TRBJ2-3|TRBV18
ASSQGTGSTDTQY
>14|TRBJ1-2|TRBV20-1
SARLGTGGDDYGYT
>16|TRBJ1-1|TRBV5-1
ASSLAPLPGTGNTEAF
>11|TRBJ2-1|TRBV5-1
ASSPRTGDEQF
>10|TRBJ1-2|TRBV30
AWSAPNYGYT
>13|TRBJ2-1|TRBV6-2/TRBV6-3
ASSLRDRGHNEQF
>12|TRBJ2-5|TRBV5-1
ASSFGPGEGTQY
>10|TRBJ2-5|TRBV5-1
ASSPPRGAQY
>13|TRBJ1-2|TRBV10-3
AIRGSGPSNYGYT
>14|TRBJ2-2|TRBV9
ASSYEGGGVTGELF
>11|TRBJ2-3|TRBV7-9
ASSGWDADTQY
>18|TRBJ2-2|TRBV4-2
ASSQEVWPAGGKNTGELF
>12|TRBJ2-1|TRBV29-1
SVPTSGSYNEQF
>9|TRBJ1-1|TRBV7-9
ASSLGGEAF
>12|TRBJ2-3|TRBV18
ASVPLTNTDTQY
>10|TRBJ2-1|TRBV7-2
ASSPRGPEQF
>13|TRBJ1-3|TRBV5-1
ASSLGVPPGNTIY
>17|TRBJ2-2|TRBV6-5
ASSYWASGGHRNTGELF
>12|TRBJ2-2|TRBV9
ASSPRGGGGELF
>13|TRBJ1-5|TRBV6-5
ASSSTVPHKQPQH
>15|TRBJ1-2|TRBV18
ASSPRTGDTANYGYT
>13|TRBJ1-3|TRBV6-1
ASTGDWLSGNTIY
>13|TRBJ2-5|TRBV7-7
ASSLGGGGQETQY
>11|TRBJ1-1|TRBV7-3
ASSPGHNTEAF
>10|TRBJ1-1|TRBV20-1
SARDPQSEAF
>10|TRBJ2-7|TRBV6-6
ASRRGTYEQY
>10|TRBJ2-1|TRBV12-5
ASGYGVNEQF
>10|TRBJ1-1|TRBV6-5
ASSYVAGEAF
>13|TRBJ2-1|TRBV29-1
SVEGAGIPLGEQF
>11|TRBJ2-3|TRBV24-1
ATRVTGTDTQY
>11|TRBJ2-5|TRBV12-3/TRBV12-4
ASSFSPRETQY
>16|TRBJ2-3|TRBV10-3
ATKGLAGARKGTDTQY
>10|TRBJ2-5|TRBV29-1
SVDLTGYSQY
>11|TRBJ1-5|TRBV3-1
ASSQQPPSAQH
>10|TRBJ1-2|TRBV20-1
RPDGGRDGYT
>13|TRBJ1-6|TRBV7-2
ASSLRTQQDSPLH